This T cell receptor beta chain was retrieved from a study of cytomegalovirus exposure and HLA in healthy donors. Study-level information: Among the approximately 380 donors who were genotyped, over 70% fell in the genetic ancestry cluster that is associated with self-reported Caucasian donors.

CDR1 and CDR2 (germline): SGHVS, FQNEAQ. With V trimmed by 5 bases and J by 0 bases, 4 bases remained unmatched. The CDR3 consists of 15 residues. About this clone: Its antigen is not identified.

PCR was performed using 60 Vbeta and 13 Jbeta primers. TCRdb's table, derived via immunoSEQ multiplex PCR, lists solely in-frame clones and lacks some. The sample lists more than 65,000 clones; almost 80% were seen once. Study observations and caveats: It is likely that the observed cluster of highly shared sequence variants was a sequencing artifact. Analyses of presence/absence relied on an assumption of roughly uniform sequencing depth across donors.

Sequenced sample: PBMCs. This receptor was identified in a woman in her forties in good health and CMV-seropositive. This chain links TRBV7-8 with TRBJ2-1; 7 bases map to TRBD2. Written as DNA, the CDR3 is TGTGCCAGCAGCGGGACTACTAGCTCCTACAATGAGCAGTTCTTC. Residues: CASSGTTSSYNEQFF.